The 10 T cell receptor beta chains below come from one sample, sequenced in a study of radiation and T cells in renal cell carcinoma. Using immunoSEQ multiplex PCR, the repertoire was profiled, and TCRdb retains in-frame clones only, with some absent. The profile shows roughly 120,000 clones, 70% to 90% of them singletons. Described time point: blood 2 weeks post-SBRT. Treatment noted: 15 Gy SBRT to primary tumor, nephrectomy 4 weeks later. Sequenced material: blood, taken from a patient whose treatment included radiotherapy and nephrectomy. The source of these receptors is a woman in her sixties with renal cell carcinoma.

V and J are TRBV18 and TRBJ1-2, with no clear D. V was cut by 2 bases and J by 1 base, with 8 bases left in between. The CDR3 is made up of 14 amino acids. From germline, CDR1 is KGHSH and CDR2 LQKENI. The CDR3 region has the DNA TGTGCCAGCTCACCAGGCACAGTTAACTATGGCTACACCTTC. Its protein is CASSPGTVNYGYTF.

The chain uses TRBV20-1 and TRBJ2-3; D not certain. The CDR3 totals 11 residues. The germline CDR1 and CDR2 sequences are DFQATT and SNEGSKA (reference sequence). Trimming left V 4 bases short and J 5 bases short, with 7 bases between. The DNA for the CDR3 is TGCAGTGCTAAACCCAGAGATACGCAGTATTTT. This encodes CSAKPRDTQYF.

J is TRBJ2-3 and V is TRBV5-4; no clear D gene. The CDR3 runs 12 residues. V was cut by 3 bases and J by 1 base, with 3 bases left in between. CDR1 is SGHNT, CDR2 YYREEE, per germline (reference sequence). The CDR3 DNA sequence: TGTGCCAGCAGCTCAGGCACAGATACGCAGTATTTT. Its protein is CASSSGTDTQYF. Combining the CDR3 with reference TRBV5-4 and TRBJ2-3 gives the whole variable domain ETGVTQSPTHLIKTRGQQVTLRCSSQSGHNTVSWYQQALGQGPQFIFQYYREEENGRGNFPPRFSGLQFPNYSSELNVNALELDDSALYLCASSSGTDTQYFGPGTRLTVL.

The rearrangement joins TRBV9 to TRBJ1-1, with 11 nucleotides matching TRBD1. Losses at the gene ends were 3 bases for V and 3 bases for J; bases not matched to a gene: 4. The germline CDR1 and CDR2 sequences are SGDLS and YYNGEE. CDR3 length equals 15 residues. CDR3 nucleotides: TGTGCCAGCAGCGGCCGGGACAGGGGGGACACTGAAGCTTTCTTT. Translated, it gives CASSGRDRGDTEAFF.

This chain joins TRBV9 and TRBJ2-3, with 9 positions matching TRBD1. This CDR3 has 16 residues. The ends lost 0 bases at V and 3 bases at J; junction bases unmatched: 5. The germline CDR1 and CDR2 sequences are SGDLS and YYNGEE. The CDR3 sequence: CASSVGTGEGTDTQYF. The CDR3 DNA is TGTGCCAGCAGCGTAGGGACAGGGGAGGGGACAGATACGCAGTATTTT.

This clone has only one observation. V usage is TRBV19 and J usage is TRBJ1-2; unclear D gene. Germline V lookup: CDR1 LNHDA, CDR2 SQIVND (reference sequence). The CDR3 length is 12 residues. The ends were cut back, 2 bases at V and 6 bases at J, with 7 bases in the middle. Here the CDR3 reads CASSIREHGYTF. CDR3 DNA: TGTGCCAGTAGTATAAGGGAACATGGCTACACCTTC.

The J gene is TRBJ1-5, the V gene TRBV7-9, with 9 bases lining up with TRBD1. The CDR3 runs 15 residues. Germline CDR1 and CDR2: SEHNR and FQNEAQ (reference sequence). V lost 6 bases and J lost 4; bases outside the gene matches: 7. CDR3: CASRPSGTGNQPQHF. In DNA form, the CDR3 reads TGTGCCAGCAGACCCTCCGGGACAGGGAATCAGCCCCAGCATTTT.

The DNA for the CDR3 is TGTGCCAGCAGTTTACTGGGGAACACTGAAGCTTTCTTT. Translated, it gives CASSLLGNTEAFF. The rearrangement uses TRBV28 and TRBJ1-1, with D unclear. The CDR3 has 13 residues. Germline V lookup: CDR1 MDHEN, CDR2 SYDVKM. Trimming removed 2 bases at V and 1 base at J, with 5 bases between.

J is TRBJ2-1 and V is TRBV7-3; 8 bases map to TRBD2. Looked up from germline, CDR1 is SGHTA and CDR2 is FQGTGA. The ends lost 5 bases at V and 7 bases at J; junction bases unmatched: 16. The CDR3 covers 17 residues. DNA for the CDR3: TGTGCCAGCAGCCCACGGACCAGCGGGGGTACAGAGAATGAGCAGTTCTTC. Protein: CASSPRTSGGTENEQFF.

The chain joins TRBV7-3 to TRBJ1-2; a weak D match, TRBD1 (6 bases). CDR1 SGHTA and CDR2 FQGTGA come from the germline V gene. The germline V and J ends were trimmed by 5 bases and 0 bases, with 13 bases remaining between them. The CDR3 consists of 15 residues. The CDR3 loop is CASSPNGGSNYGYTF. In nucleotides, the CDR3 is TGTGCCAGCAGCCCGAATGGGGGCTCTAACTATGGCTACACCTTC. The full variable domain, with the rest looked up from reference TRBV7-3 and TRBJ1-2, is GAGVSQTPSNKVTEKGKYVELRCDPISGHTALYWYRQSLGQGPEFLIYFQGTGAADDSGLPNDRFFAVRPEGSVSTLKIQRTERGDSAVYLCASSPNGGSNYGYTFGSGTRLTVV.